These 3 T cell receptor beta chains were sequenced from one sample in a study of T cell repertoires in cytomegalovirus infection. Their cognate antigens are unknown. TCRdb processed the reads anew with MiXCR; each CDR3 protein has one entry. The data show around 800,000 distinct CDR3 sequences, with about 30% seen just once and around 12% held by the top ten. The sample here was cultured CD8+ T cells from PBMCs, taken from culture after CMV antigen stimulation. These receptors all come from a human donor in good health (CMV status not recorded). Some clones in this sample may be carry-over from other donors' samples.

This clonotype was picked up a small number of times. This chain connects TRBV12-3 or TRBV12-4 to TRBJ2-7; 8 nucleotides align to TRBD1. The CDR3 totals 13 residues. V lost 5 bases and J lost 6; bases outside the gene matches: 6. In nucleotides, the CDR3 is TGTGCCAGCAGTGTGACAGGGGATGGCGAGCAGTACTTC. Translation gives CASSVTGDGEQYF.

CDR3 residues: CASSGERSDTQYF. In DNA form, the CDR3 reads TGTGCCAGCAGTGGAGAGCGATCAGATACGCAGTATTTT. The J gene is TRBJ2-3, the V gene TRBV2; no clear D gene. In germline, CDR1 is SNHLY, CDR2 FYNNEI. The CDR3 is 13 residues long. Trimming removed 4 bases from V and 4 bases from J, with 9 bases in between.

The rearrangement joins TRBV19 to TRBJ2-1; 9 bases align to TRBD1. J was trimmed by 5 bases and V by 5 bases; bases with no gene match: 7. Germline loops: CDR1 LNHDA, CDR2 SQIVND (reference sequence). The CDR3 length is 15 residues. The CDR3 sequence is CASSVSGQGNNEQFF. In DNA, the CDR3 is TGTGCCAGTAGTGTTTCGGGACAGGGCAACAATGAGCAGTTCTTC. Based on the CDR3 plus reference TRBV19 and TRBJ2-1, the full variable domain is DGGITQSPKYLFRKEGQNVTLSCEQNLNHDAMYWYRQDPGQGLRLIYYSQIVNDFQKGDIAEGYSVSREKKESFPLTVTSAQKNPTAFYLCASSVSGQGNNEQFFGPGTRLTVL.